The rows below give T cell receptor beta chains drawn from one sample of a study of response to subunit inactivated influenza vaccine. MiXCR was run by TCRdb on the RT-PCR reads, yielding one entry per CDR3 protein. Of approximately 500,000 distinct CDR3 sequences in the sample, approximately 12% were seen once. The specimen comprised PBMCs from blood, sampled roughly 46 days after vaccination. The receptor source for this set is a man aged 45-65 years who received an inactivated influenza vaccine. Each CDR3 is given without its conserved first and last residue. Each record gives: J gene, V gene, CDR3 protein.

J: TRBJ2-5; V: TRBV5-1; CDR3: ASSLAQEGETQY
J: TRBJ1-3; V: TRBV7-2; CDR3: ASSLIGARNTIY
J: TRBJ2-5; V: TRBV20-1; CDR3: SASIASGGETQY
J: TRBJ2-1; V: TRBV20-1; CDR3: RGGGVYNEQF
J: TRBJ2-1; V: TRBV2; CDR3: ASSETQTGGAAGGAF
J: TRBJ2-4; V: TRBV3-1; CDR3: ASSQGAGGNIQY
J: TRBJ2-5; V: TRBV7-3; CDR3: ASSNGHFQETQY
J: TRBJ2-3; V: TRBV20-1; CDR3: SARGPGGSTDTQY
J: TRBJ2-7; V: TRBV6-5; CDR3: ASSYGSNEQY
J: TRBJ2-2; V: TRBV29-1; CDR3: SVGLADYANTGELF
J: TRBJ2-1; V: TRBV6-1; CDR3: ASTTSGRRGNEQF
J: TRBJ2-7; V: TRBV5-1; CDR3: ASSPFGQNYEQY
J: TRBJ1-1; V: TRBV4-1; CDR3: ASSQEPLNTEAF
J: TRBJ1-4; V: TRBV11-2; CDR3: ASSLEAGQINEKLF
J: TRBJ2-5; V: TRBV10-3; CDR3: AIRGTGSWETQY
J: TRBJ2-2; V: TRBV4-3; CDR3: AANAGTGAEELF
J: TRBJ2-3; V: TRBV4-3; CDR3: ASSQDLTRTDTQY
J: TRBJ1-3; V: TRBV7-2; CDR3: ASSLAGGRSGNTIY
J: TRBJ1-4; V: TRBV15; CDR3: ATRSPGQLNEKLF
J: TRBJ2-1; V: TRBV5-1; CDR3: ASRGDAASRNEQF
J: TRBJ2-7; V: TRBV12-3/TRBV12-4; CDR3: ASSLSSSGVYEQY
J: TRBJ2-5; V: TRBV6-5; CDR3: ASSLRGQFQGETQY
J: TRBJ1-6; V: TRBV20-1; CDR3: SARWTASPLH
J: TRBJ2-3; V: TRBV5-1; CDR3: ASSLLLAGASTDTQY
J: TRBJ2-5; V: TRBV6-6; CDR3: ASSYSSNQETQY
J: TRBJ2-6; V: TRBV5-1; CDR3: ASSSGSSGANFLT
J: TRBJ2-1; V: TRBV18; CDR3: ASSPQYRGPRDEQF